Following are 21 T cell receptor beta chains from one sample sequenced in a study of blood T cell repertoires in COVID-19. Only in-frame clones appear in the TCRdb table, and some are missing; sequencing was by immunoSEQ multiplex PCR. The sample holds a few hundred thousand clones, over 75% seen once. Sequencing was performed on peripheral blood. The receptors stem from a woman in her 70s with COVID-19, enrolled during active disease.

The rearrangement links TRBV9 to TRBJ2-7, with 7 bases lining up with TRBD1. After removal of 0 bases from V and 6 bases from J, the junction contained 12 bases not matched to a gene. The CDR3 loop spans 16 amino acids. Germline values: CDR1 SGDLS, CDR2 YYNGEE. The CDR3 reads CASSVDPLTGKVEQYF. The CDR3 DNA reads TGTGCCAGCAGCGTAGATCCCCTGACAGGGAAAGTCGAGCAGTACTTC.

The chain couples TRBV27 to TRBJ1-6; no firm D call. Germline loops: CDR1 MNHEY, CDR2 SMNVEV (reference sequence). CDR3 length equals 14 residues. The ends were cut back, 2 bases at V and 6 bases at J, with 8 bases in the middle. CDR3 region: CASSLTDRNSPLHF. CDR3 sequence (DNA): TGTGCCAGCAGTTTAACAGATCGTAATTCACCCCTCCACTTT.

V is TRBV19 and J is TRBJ1-1; TRBD1 aligns across 11 bases. V was pared by 5 bases and J by 5 bases, with 10 bases of the junction left unmatched. The CDR3 runs to 16 residues. CDR1 LNHDA and CDR2 SQIVND come from the germline V gene (reference sequence). The DNA for the CDR3 is TGTGCCAGTAGTTCTGGACAGGGGGCGGTTGGAACTGAAGCTTTCTTT. Amino acids: CASSSGQGAVGTEAFF. The entire variable domain, with the rest obtained from reference TRBV19 and TRBJ1-1, is as follows: DGGITQSPKYLFRKEGQNVTLSCEQNLNHDAMYWYRQDPGQGLRLIYYSQIVNDFQKGDIAEGYSVSREKKESFPLTVTSAQKNPTAFYLCASSSGQGAVGTEAFFGQGTRLTVV.

CDR3 amino acids: CAISESTGDSEKLFF. The CDR3 DNA reads TGTGCCATCAGTGAGTCTACAGGGGATAGTGAAAAACTGTTTTTT. The chain couples TRBV10-3 to TRBJ1-4, with 7 nucleotides matching TRBD1. The CDR3 contains 15 residues. Looked up from germline, CDR1 is ENHRY and CDR2 is SYGVKD. Unmatched junction bases numbered 5, after V lost 0 bases and J lost 7 bases.

The rearrangement joins TRBV4-1 to TRBJ2-1; D ambiguous. The germline CDR1 and CDR2 sequences are MGHRA and YSYEKL. There are 17 residues in the CDR3. V was pared by 1 base and J by 0 bases, with 13 bases between. This CDR3 is CASSQGFFSSSYNEQFF. DNA for the CDR3: TGCGCCAGCAGCCAAGGGTTCTTTTCCAGCTCCTACAATGAGCAGTTCTTC.

The table lists this clone with a few counts. The chain combines TRBV24-1 with TRBJ2-2; D is unresolved. V lost 3 bases and J 5 bases, leaving 12 bases between the germline ends. The germline gives CDR1 KGHDR, CDR2 SFDVKD. The CDR3 contains 15 residues. For the CDR3, the DNA is TGTGCCACCAGTGATCAACCCAGTATGACCGGGGAGCTGTTTTTT. It is translated as CATSDQPSMTGELFF.

The sample holds a few counts of this clone. The chain combines TRBV15 with TRBJ1-5; D is uncertain. This CDR3 has 17 amino acids. CDR1 and CDR2 (germline): LNHNV, YYDKDF (reference sequence). The V end lost 0 bases, the J end lost 1 base, and 13 bases lay between the germline ends. The CDR3 region has the DNA TGTGCCACCAGCAGAGATTGGAGCAGTTTAAGCAATCAGCCCCAGCATTTT. This gives the protein CATSRDWSSLSNQPQHF.

The V gene is TRBV6-5, the J gene TRBJ2-2, with 8 positions matching TRBD2. CDR1 is MNHEY, CDR2 SVGAGI, per germline. This CDR3 is built from 14 residues. J lost 1 base, V lost 5 bases, and 0 bases had no gene match. The CDR3 protein is CASSLAGNTGELFF. For the CDR3, the DNA is TGTGCCAGCAGTCTAGCGGGGAACACCGGGGAGCTGTTTTTT.

The rearrangement uses TRBV15 and TRBJ1-1; TRBD1 matches 7 bases. From germline, CDR1 is LNHNV and CDR2 YYDKDF (reference sequence). After removal of 3 bases from V and 0 bases from J, the junction contained 7 bases not matched to a gene. The CDR3 contains 16 residues. CDR3 sequence reads: CATSSGTDLMNTEAFF. CDR3 nucleotide sequence: TGTGCCACCAGCAGCGGGACAGATTTAATGAACACTGAAGCTTTCTTT.

The V and J genes are TRBV19 and TRBJ2-7, with D perhaps TRBD2 (6 bases). Looked up from germline, CDR1 is LNHDA and CDR2 is SQIVND (reference sequence). Trimming stripped 5 bases from V and 2 bases from J, with 13 bases between. This CDR3 comprises 14 residues. CDR3 region: CASSGTGLAYEQYF. CDR3 nucleotide sequence: TGTGCCAGTAGTGGAACGGGACTTGCCTACGAGCAGTACTTC. Full variable domain (missing parts from reference TRBV19 and TRBJ2-7): DGGITQSPKYLFRKEGQNVTLSCEQNLNHDAMYWYRQDPGQGLRLIYYSQIVNDFQKGDIAEGYSVSREKKESFPLTVTSAQKNPTAFYLCASSGTGLAYEQYFGPGTRLTVT.

The chain joins TRBV5-6 to TRBJ2-7; 13 bases are a match to TRBD2. J was trimmed by 4 bases and V by 0 bases; bases with no gene match: 4. The CDR3 totals 16 residues. Germline-derived CDR1 and CDR2 are SGHDT and YYEEEE. The CDR3 nucleotides are TGTGCCAGCAGCTTGGTAACTAGCGGGGGGGTATACGAGCAGTACTTC. This gives the protein CASSLVTSGGVYEQYF.

This chain uses TRBV28 with TRBJ2-7, with 7 bases fitting TRBD2. The CDR3 spans 12 residues. V lost 11 bases to trimming and J lost 3 bases; unmatched junction nucleotides: 7. Germline CDR1 and CDR2: MDHEN and SYDVKM. Here the CDR3 reads CAVGSGIYEQYF. CDR3 nucleotide sequence: TGTGCCGTGGGGAGCGGGATCTACGAGCAGTACTTC.

CDR3 loop: CASSPETGNYGYTF. CDR3 coding DNA: TGTGCCAGCAGTCCTGAGACAGGGAACTATGGCTACACCTTC. This chain uses TRBV27 with TRBJ1-2; 7 bases map to TRBD1. The CDR3 consists of 14 residues. Germline values: CDR1 MNHEY, CDR2 SMNVEV (reference sequence). V dropped 5 bases and J dropped 2; count of bases not matched to a gene: 5.

The chain combines TRBV7-8 with TRBJ1-2, with a possible D match to TRBD1 (6 bases). This CDR3 comprises 13 residues. Germline values: CDR1 SGHVS, CDR2 FQNEAQ. V shed 4 bases and J shed 4 bases, with 10 bases lying between them. CDR3: CASSSQGLYGYTF. CDR3 DNA sequence: TGTGCCAGCAGCTCCCAGGGGCTCTATGGCTACACCTTC.

This chain joins TRBV6-5 and TRBJ1-1; TRBD1 matches at 9 bases. The length of the CDR3 is 14 residues. CDR1 is MNHEY and CDR2 is SVGAGI in the germline V gene. V shed 6 bases, J shed 0 bases, and the junction held 2 bases outside the gene matches. CDR3 residues: CASSRTGVNTEAFF. The CDR3 DNA is TGTGCCAGCAGCCGGACAGGGGTGAACACTGAAGCTTTCTTT.

This chain links TRBV2 with TRBJ1-1, with D hard to call. Germline V gene sequence: CDR1 SNHLY, CDR2 FYNNEI. The CDR3 has 13 amino acids. The germline V and J ends were trimmed by 1 base and 5 bases, with 8 bases remaining between them. CDR3 residues: CASSEGAATEAFF. For the CDR3, the DNA is TGTGCCAGCAGTGAAGGGGCAGCTACTGAAGCTTTCTTT.

The CDR3 is CASRPDRGTYEQYF. CDR3 in DNA: TGCGCCAGCAGACCGGACAGGGGCACCTACGAGCAGTACTTC. This rearrangement joins TRBV5-1 to TRBJ2-7; the match to TRBD1 covers 9 bases. J lost 2 bases, V lost 5 bases, and 5 bases had no gene match. The CDR3 totals 14 residues. CDR1 and CDR2 from the germline V gene are SGHRS and YFSETQ.

The chain uses TRBV30 and TRBJ2-5, with D perhaps matching TRBD2 (5 bases). The V end lost 0 bases, the J end lost 5 bases, and 13 bases lay between the germline ends. CDR3 length: 14 amino acids. Per the germline V gene, CDR1 is GTSNPN and CDR2 is SVGIG (reference sequence). The CDR3 DNA is TGTGCCTGGAGTGTTCACGGGAATAGTGAGACCCAGTACTTC. Translated, it gives CAWSVHGNSETQYF. The whole variable domain, remainder taken from reference TRBV30 and TRBJ2-5, is SQTIHQWPATLVQPVGSPLSLECTVEGTSNPNLYWYRQAAGRGLQLLFYSVGIGQISSEVPQNLSASRPQDRQFILSSKKLLLSDSGFYLCAWSVHGNSETQYFGPGTRLLVL.

The chain has TRBV4-1 and TRBJ2-7; the D gene is possibly TRBD1 (5 bases). V was clipped by 3 bases and J by 2 bases, with 11 bases between them. From germline, CDR1 is MGHRA and CDR2 YSYEKL. The CDR3 has 14 residues. As DNA, the CDR3 is TGCGCCAGCAGCCAGTTCGACAGCCCCTACGAGCAGTACTTC. Translation gives CASSQFDSPYEQYF.

The J gene is TRBJ1-2, the V gene TRBV7-9; TRBD1 matches 7 bases. This CDR3 comprises 13 residues. The junction had 6 bases not matched to a gene; V was cut back by 5 bases and J by 6 bases. Germline V gives CDR1 SEHNR, CDR2 FQNEAQ (reference sequence). In DNA form, the CDR3 reads TGTGCCAGCAGCAGAGACAGGGCCCATGGCTACACCTTC. It is translated as CASSRDRAHGYTF. Full variable domain (remainder filled in from reference TRBV7-9 and TRBJ1-2): DTGVSQNPRHKITKRGQNVTFRCDPISEHNRLYWYRQTLGQGPEFLTYFQNEAQLEKSRLLSDRFSAERPKGSFSTLEIQRTEQGDSAMYLCASSRDRAHGYTFGSGTRLTVV.

V gene TRBV28 combines with J gene TRBJ1-6; D ambiguous. The germline gives CDR1 MDHEN, CDR2 SYDVKM. This CDR3 is built from 10 residues. Trimming shortened V by 10 bases and J by 13 bases, and 11 bases separated the two germline ends. CDR3 amino acids: CATSRGPLHF. CDR3 in DNA: TGTGCCACAAGCCGCGGCCCCCTCCACTTT.